This entry describes one T cell receptor (beta chain). Its antigen is unknown. This sample was taken from a study of post-analysis software for immune sequencing data. The study's findings and limits: Multiple sclerosis patients had significantly lower normalized Chao1 diversity than controls.

Included in the TCR beta cDNA libraries were unique molecular identifiers. When 1 to 10 million T cells were used, they gave some 520,000 cDNA molecules. Each CDR3 protein is one row after TCRdb ran MiXCR on the PCR reads. The sample comprises 650,000 to 900,000 distinct CDR3 sequences, more than 45% of which are singletons, and roughly 4.9% rests with the top ten. The sample taken for sequencing was blood. The source is a girl between 5 and 17 years old with multiple sclerosis.

This CDR3 is CATSDLVRVGNNEQFF. The CDR3 DNA follows: TGTGCCACCAGTGATTTGGTCAGGGTGGGAAACAATGAGCAGTTCTTC. The chain combines TRBV24-1 with TRBJ2-1; D possibly corresponds to TRBD1 (5 bases). The CDR3 totals 16 residues. With 0 bases removed from V and 5 bases from J, the gap between germline ends came to 13 bases. Looked up from germline, CDR1 is KGHDR and CDR2 is SFDVKD.